A single sample gave rise to the 20 T cell receptor beta chains below, sequenced in a study of blood T cell repertoires in COVID-19 (dated by TCRdb to about 2020). The library was produced with the immunoSEQ multiplex PCR assay. TCRdb mirrors the immuneACCESS table, restricted to in-frame sequences. Some clones are absent from its copies; in checked studies, under half trace to an unresolved V gene, and the reason for the others is unknown. The sample profile shows roughly 240,000 clones; just under 90% of them were found once. The top ten constitute about 0.95% of the sample. The sequenced sample consisted of PBMCs or T cells enriched from blood (not recorded which). These receptors were taken from a man aged 45-60 years who had been exposed to COVID-19.

The chain couples TRBV5-1 to TRBJ2-3, with D unclear. The CDR3 totals 13 residues. In germline, CDR1 is SGHRS, CDR2 YFSETQ. Trimming removed 0 bases from V and 4 bases from J, with 6 bases in between. CDR3 coding DNA: TGCGCCAGCAGCTTGGCTAGTGCAGATACGCAGTATTTT. Translation gives CASSLASADTQYF.

The chain has TRBV2 and TRBJ1-2; tentative D call: TRBD1 (5 bases). The CDR3 is 13 amino acids. The germline gives CDR1 SNHLY, CDR2 FYNNEI. Trimming cost V 6 bases and J 4 bases, with 12 bases left between them. The CDR3 DNA sequence: TGTGCCAGCAGCGGGGGGGTAGGCTATGGCTACACCTTC. Encoded protein: CASSGGVGYGYTF.

The gene calls are TRBV19 and TRBJ1-2; D is undetermined. Trimming left V 2 bases short and J 4 bases short, with 8 bases between. The CDR3 totals 13 residues. The germline V gene encodes CDR1 LNHDA and CDR2 SQIVND (reference sequence). This CDR3 reads CASSIILPYGYTF. Written as DNA, the CDR3 is TGTGCCAGTAGTATAATCCTTCCCTATGGCTACACCTTC.

The chain carries TRBV5-1 and TRBJ2-7, with 8 bases lining up with TRBD1. Germline V gives CDR1 SGHRS, CDR2 YFSETQ. V was clipped by 4 bases and J by 0 bases; unmatched bases: 6. The CDR3 extends over 15 amino acids. The CDR3 sequence: CASSQTGASSYEQYF. DNA of the CDR3: TGCGCCAGCAGCCAGACAGGGGCCAGCTCCTACGAGCAGTACTTC.

J is TRBJ2-1 and V is TRBV7-9, with TRBD2 matching 9 bases. This CDR3 has 15 residues. After removal of 3 bases from V and 8 bases from J, the junction contained 8 bases not matched to a gene. Germline-derived CDR1 and CDR2 are SEHNR and FQNEAQ (reference sequence). CDR3 protein: CASSFSLAGEDEQFF. DNA for the CDR3: TGTGCCAGCAGCTTCTCGTTAGCGGGAGAGGATGAGCAGTTCTTC.

The chain is built from TRBV30 and TRBJ2-3; D is ambiguous. The germline V and J ends were trimmed by 2 bases and 6 bases, with 12 bases remaining between them. The CDR3 has 13 amino acids. Germline V CDR1 and CDR2: GTSNPN, SVGIG (reference sequence). In DNA form, the CDR3 reads TGTGCCTGGAGTTTGCGGTTACGCGATACGCAGTATTTT. This encodes CAWSLRLRDTQYF. Based on the CDR3 plus reference TRBV30 and TRBJ2-3, the full variable domain is SQTIHQWPATLVQPVGSPLSLECTVEGTSNPNLYWYRQAAGRGLQLLFYSVGIGQISSEVPQNLSASRPQDRQFILSSKKLLLSDSGFYLCAWSLRLRDTQYFGPGTRLTVL.

The chain carries TRBV18 and TRBJ2-1; no firm D call. The CDR3 extends over 15 amino acids. Trimming removed 3 bases from V and 4 bases from J, with 13 bases in between. Germline V lookup: CDR1 KGHSH, CDR2 LQKENI. This CDR3 reads CASSPVKSTYNEQFF. In DNA form, the CDR3 reads TGTGCCAGCTCACCGGTCAAGTCCACATACAATGAGCAGTTCTTC.

This clone was picked up many times. V is TRBV20-1 and J is TRBJ1-2; the match to TRBD1 covers 7 bases. The CDR3 length is 11 residues. Germline loops: CDR1 DFQATT, CDR2 SNEGSKA (reference sequence). With 5 bases clipped from V and 6 bases from J, the junction kept 3 bases outside the gene matches. DNA for the CDR3: TGCAGTGCTTTAGGACAGGATGGCTACACCTTC. Translation gives CSALGQDGYTF.

The chain couples TRBV5-6 to TRBJ1-5; possible D gene TRBD1, 5 bases. Trimming stripped 4 bases from V and 7 bases from J, with 9 bases between. This CDR3 is 12 amino acids long. Per the germline V gene, CDR1 is SGHDT and CDR2 is YYEEEE. CDR3 bases: TGTGCCAGCAGCCTGGGGCCCCAGCCCCAGCATTTT. It yields the protein CASSLGPQPQHF.

The genes are TRBV7-2 and TRBJ2-2; 10 bases agree with TRBD2. CDR1 is SGHTA, CDR2 FQGNSA, per germline. V shed 2 bases and J 1 base; nucleotides not matched to a gene: 4. There are 17 residues in the CDR3. The CDR3 loop is CASSLNPSGGNTGELFF. For the CDR3, the DNA is TGTGCCAGCAGCTTAAATCCTAGCGGGGGGAACACCGGGGAGCTGTTTTTT.

The chain has TRBV5-5 and TRBJ1-4; perhaps TRBD1 as D (5 bases). Germline loops: CDR1 SGHKS, CDR2 YYEKEE (reference sequence). Trimming pared 4 bases from V and 4 bases from J, leaving 11 bases between. This CDR3 has 14 residues. The CDR3 DNA reads as TGTGCCAGCAGCATGGGACGGGATAATGAAAAACTGTTTTTT. Its protein is CASSMGRDNEKLFF.

V usage is TRBV7-9 and J usage is TRBJ2-5; D is possibly TRBD1 (6 bases). Trimming stripped 1 base from V and 5 bases from J, with 11 bases between. CDR1 and CDR2 from the germline V gene are SEHNR and FQNEAQ (reference sequence). CDR3 length: 14 amino acids. CDR3 protein: CASSLGLGAETQYF. CDR3 nucleotide sequence: TGTGCCAGCAGCTTAGGTTTGGGGGCCGAGACCCAGTACTTC.

J is TRBJ2-2 and V is TRBV6-5; possibly TRBD2 for D (6 bases). Per the germline V gene, CDR1 is MNHEY and CDR2 is SVGAGI. This CDR3 contains 15 residues. V lost 0 bases to trimming and J lost 7 bases, with 12 bases between them. CDR3 nucleotide sequence: TGTGCCAGCAGTTACTCAGCAGGAGGGCACGGGGAGCTGTTTTTT. Translation gives CASSYSAGGHGELFF.

The count of this clone is one. V is TRBV5-4 and J is TRBJ2-5; TRBD2 aligns across 11 bases. CDR1 and CDR2 from the germline V gene are SGHNT and YYREEE (reference sequence). This CDR3 has 15 residues. With 4 bases clipped from V and 1 base from J, the junction kept 3 bases outside the gene matches. The DNA for the CDR3 is TGTGCCAGCAGCCCTAGCGGGGGGACCCAAGAGACCCAGTACTTC. Amino acids: CASSPSGGTQETQYF.

The rearrangement links TRBV6-5 to TRBJ1-6, with D possibly matching TRBD1 (6 bases). The CDR3 runs to 14 residues. V gave up 2 bases and J gave up 9 bases, with 11 bases separating them. Germline V gene sequence: CDR1 MNHEY, CDR2 SVGAGI. Written as DNA, the CDR3 is TGTGCCAGCAGTTACGACAGGAGGATTTCACCCCTCCACTTT. It codes for CASSYDRRISPLHF.

The chain combines TRBV27 with TRBJ2-3; 11 bases are a match to TRBD2. In germline, CDR1 is MNHEY, CDR2 SMNVEV (reference sequence). This CDR3 has 17 residues. J gave up 5 bases and V 5 bases, and 12 bases lay outside the gene matches. The chain's CDR3 is CASSLLLAGDSGDTQYF. The CDR3 bases are TGTGCCAGCAGTCTCCTACTAGCGGGGGACTCGGGAGATACGCAGTATTTT.

The rearrangement links TRBV9 to TRBJ2-2; D is possibly TRBD1 (5 bases). Germline CDR1 is SGDLS and CDR2 is YYNGEE. V was shortened by 0 bases and J by 3 bases, with 9 bases between the two germline ends. This CDR3 has 15 residues. The CDR3 DNA follows: TGTGCCAGCAGCGTAGGATCAGGGTACACCGGGGAGCTGTTTTTT. Translation: CASSVGSGYTGELFF.

V usage is TRBV3-1 (or the pseudogene TRBV3-2) and J usage is TRBJ1-2; no definite D call. Germline lookup yields CDR1 LGHDT and CDR2 YNNKEL (reference sequence). This CDR3 contains 12 residues. V lost 1 base to trimming and J lost 3 bases, with 3 bases between them. The CDR3 bases are TGTGCCAGCAGCCAAGCCGACTATGGCTACACCTTC. Its translation: CASSQADYGYTF.

The rearrangement joins TRBV19 to TRBJ1-4; the D gene is possibly TRBD1 (5 bases). This CDR3 has 16 residues. Germline V gene lookup returns CDR1 LNHDA and CDR2 SQIVND (reference sequence). Trimming shortened V by 4 bases and J by 8 bases, and 20 bases separated the two germline ends. CDR3 coding DNA: TGTGCCAGTAGTAGGGGCAGTCCCAGGACCGGGGAAAAACTGTTTTTT. Protein sequence: CASSRGSPRTGEKLFF.

The rearrangement links TRBV7-9 to TRBJ1-4, with 7 bases identical to TRBD1. Germline-derived CDR1 and CDR2 are SEHNR and FQNEAQ (reference sequence). This CDR3 spans 14 amino acids. V was clipped by 7 bases and J by 11 bases; unmatched bases: 13. The CDR3 DNA is TGTGCCAGCACCTCATGGGACAGCGAAGCCAAACTGTTTTTT. The encoded protein is CASTSWDSEAKLFF.